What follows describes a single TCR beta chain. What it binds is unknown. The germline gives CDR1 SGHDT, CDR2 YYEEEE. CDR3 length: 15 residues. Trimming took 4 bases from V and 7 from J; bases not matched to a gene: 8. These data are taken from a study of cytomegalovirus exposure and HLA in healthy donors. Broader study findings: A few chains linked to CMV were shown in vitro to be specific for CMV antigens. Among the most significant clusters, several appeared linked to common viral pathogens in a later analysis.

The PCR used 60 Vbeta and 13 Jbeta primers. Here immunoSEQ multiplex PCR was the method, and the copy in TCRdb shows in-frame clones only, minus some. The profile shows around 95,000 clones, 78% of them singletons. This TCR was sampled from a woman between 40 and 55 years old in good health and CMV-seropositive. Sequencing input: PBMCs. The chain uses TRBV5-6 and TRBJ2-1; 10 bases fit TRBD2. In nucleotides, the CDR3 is TGTGCCAGCAGCCCAGGACTAGCGGTCATAAATGAGCAGTTCTTC. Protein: CASSPGLAVINEQFF.